This T cell receptor beta chain is drawn from a study of T cell changes during pregnancy in multiple sclerosis. V gave up 5 bases and J gave up 0 bases; unmatched junction bases: 9. The CDR3 loop spans 16 amino acids. Germline CDR1 is LNHDA and CDR2 is SQIVND (reference sequence). This table comes from immunoSEQ multiplex PCR, and its TCRdb copy is limited to in-frame clones, with some not included. The sample has about 48,000 clones, almost 95% seen once. The sample here was CD4+ T cells from peripheral blood mononuclear cells, taken in the second trimester of pregnancy. The V and J genes are TRBV19 and TRBJ1-1; 7 nucleotides line up with TRBD1. This sequence originates from a female donor in good health, enrolled as a control in a pregnancy study. CDR3 nucleotide sequence: TGTGCCAGTAGTCTAAGGAGGGGGCAGATGAACACTGAAGCTTTCTTT. This sequence encodes CASSLRRGQMNTEAFF.